This T cell receptor beta chain was identified during a study of shared clonotypes between healthy human individuals. General study findings and limits: Some clonotypes were shared by all four sorted-subset donors, while others were not shared. The non-shared ones had lower generation probabilities than the shared ones.

From germline, CDR1 is MNHEY and CDR2 SVGAGI. CDR3 size: 15 residues. Trimming took 9 bases from V and 2 from J; bases not matched to a gene: 10. This clone has a single count. Its matching antigen is unknown. Sequenced by immunoSEQ multiplex PCR; TCRdb stores in-frame clones only, minus some. The data contain under 1,100,000 clones, around three quarters of them singletons. From CD4+ cells came CD45RA+ naive and CD45RA-negative memory subsets. Specimen: memory CD4+ T cells from PBMCs. Subset noted: CD45RA-negative fraction. The TCR comes from a man aged 18 to 35 in good health. Some clones in this sample may be carry-over from other donors' samples. The chain combines TRBV6-5 with TRBJ2-1; 7 nucleotides align to TRBD1. CDR3 amino acids: CASRSRQGAYNEQFF. CDR3 DNA: TGTGCCAGTAGATCCAGGCAGGGGGCCTACAATGAGCAGTTCTTC.